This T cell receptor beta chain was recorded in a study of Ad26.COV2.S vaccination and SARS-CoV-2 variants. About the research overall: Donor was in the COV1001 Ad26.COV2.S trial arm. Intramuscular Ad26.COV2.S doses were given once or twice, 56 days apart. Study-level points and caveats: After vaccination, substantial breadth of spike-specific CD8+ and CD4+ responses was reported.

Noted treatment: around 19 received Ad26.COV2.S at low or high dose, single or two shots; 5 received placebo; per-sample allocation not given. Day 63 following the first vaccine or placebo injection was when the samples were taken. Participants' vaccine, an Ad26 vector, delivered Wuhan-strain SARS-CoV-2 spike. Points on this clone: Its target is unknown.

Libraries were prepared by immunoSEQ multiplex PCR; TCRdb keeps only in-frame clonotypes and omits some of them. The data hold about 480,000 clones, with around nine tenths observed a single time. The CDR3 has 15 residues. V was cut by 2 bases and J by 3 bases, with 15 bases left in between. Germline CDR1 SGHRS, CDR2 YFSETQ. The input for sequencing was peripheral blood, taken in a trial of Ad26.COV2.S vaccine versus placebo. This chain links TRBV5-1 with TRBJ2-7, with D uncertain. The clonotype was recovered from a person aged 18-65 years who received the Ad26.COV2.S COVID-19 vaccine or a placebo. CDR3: CASSFRAGPDYEQYF. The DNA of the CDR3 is TGCGCCAGCAGCTTCCGGGCAGGCCCGGACTACGAGCAGTACTTC.